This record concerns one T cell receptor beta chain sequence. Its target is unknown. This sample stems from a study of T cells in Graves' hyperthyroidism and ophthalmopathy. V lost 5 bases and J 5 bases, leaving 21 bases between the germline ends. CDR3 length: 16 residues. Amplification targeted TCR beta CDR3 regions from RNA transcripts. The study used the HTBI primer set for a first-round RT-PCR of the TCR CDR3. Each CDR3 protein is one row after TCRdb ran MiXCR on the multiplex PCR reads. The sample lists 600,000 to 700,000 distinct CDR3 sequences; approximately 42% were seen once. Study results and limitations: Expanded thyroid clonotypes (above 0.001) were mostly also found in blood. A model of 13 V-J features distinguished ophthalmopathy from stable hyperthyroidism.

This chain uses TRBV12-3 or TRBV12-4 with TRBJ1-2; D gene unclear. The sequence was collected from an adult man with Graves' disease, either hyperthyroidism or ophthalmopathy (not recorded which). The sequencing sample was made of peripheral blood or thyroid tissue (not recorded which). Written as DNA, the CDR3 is TGTGCCAGCAGTCTGCTACCGTTCACAGCTACTTATGGCTACACCTTC. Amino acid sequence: CASSLLPFTATYGYTF.